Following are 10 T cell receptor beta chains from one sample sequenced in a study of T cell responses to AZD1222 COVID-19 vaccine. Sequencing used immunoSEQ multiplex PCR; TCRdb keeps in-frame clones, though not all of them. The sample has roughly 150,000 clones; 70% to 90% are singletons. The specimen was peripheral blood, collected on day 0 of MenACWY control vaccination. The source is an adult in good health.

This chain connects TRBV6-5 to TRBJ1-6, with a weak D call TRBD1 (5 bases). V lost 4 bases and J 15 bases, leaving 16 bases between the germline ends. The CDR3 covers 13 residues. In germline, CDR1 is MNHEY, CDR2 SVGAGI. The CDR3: CASSSPWGELLHF. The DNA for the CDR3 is TGTGCCAGCAGTTCCCCCTGGGGGGAACTCCTCCACTTT.

In DNA form, the CDR3 reads TGTGCCAGCTCATTATACGCAGGGATCGCCGGGGAGCTGTTTTTT. Protein: CASSLYAGIAGELFF. The J gene is TRBJ2-2, the V gene TRBV18; D may be TRBD1 (5 bases). Trimming left V 5 bases short and J 6 bases short, with 16 bases between. The CDR3 spans 15 residues. The germline V gene encodes CDR1 KGHSH and CDR2 LQKENI.

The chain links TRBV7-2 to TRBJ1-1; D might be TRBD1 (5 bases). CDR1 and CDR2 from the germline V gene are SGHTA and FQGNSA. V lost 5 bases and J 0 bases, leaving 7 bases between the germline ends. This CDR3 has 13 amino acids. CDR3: CASSTGMNTEAFF. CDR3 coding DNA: TGTGCCAGCAGCACAGGCATGAACACTGAAGCTTTCTTT. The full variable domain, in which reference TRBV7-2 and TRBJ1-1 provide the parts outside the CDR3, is GAGVSQSPSNKVTEKGKDVELRCDPISGHTALYWYRQSLGQGLEFLIYFQGNSAPDKSGLPSDRFSAERTGGSVSTLTIQRTQQEDSAVYLCASSTGMNTEAFFGQGTRLTVV.

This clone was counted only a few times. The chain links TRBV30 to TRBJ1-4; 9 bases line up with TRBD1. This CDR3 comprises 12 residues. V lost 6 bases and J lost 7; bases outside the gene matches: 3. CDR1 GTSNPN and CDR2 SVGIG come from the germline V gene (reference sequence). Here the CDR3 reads CACRDRVEKLFF. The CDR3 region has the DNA TGTGCCTGTCGGGACAGGGTTGAAAAACTGTTTTTT.

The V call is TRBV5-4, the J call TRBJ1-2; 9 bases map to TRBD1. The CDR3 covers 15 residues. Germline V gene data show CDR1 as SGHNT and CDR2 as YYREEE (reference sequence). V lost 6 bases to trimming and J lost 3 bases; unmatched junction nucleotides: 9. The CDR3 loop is CASTRTDRGYYGYTF. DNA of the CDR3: TGTGCCAGCACTCGCACGGACAGGGGCTACTATGGCTACACCTTC.

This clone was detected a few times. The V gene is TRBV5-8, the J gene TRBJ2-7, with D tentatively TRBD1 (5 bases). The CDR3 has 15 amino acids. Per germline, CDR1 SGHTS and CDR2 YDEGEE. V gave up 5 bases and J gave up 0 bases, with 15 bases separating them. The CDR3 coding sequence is TGTGCCAGCAGTCATAGACAGCGTAGCTCCTACGAGCAGTACTTC. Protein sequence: CASSHRQRSSYEQYF.

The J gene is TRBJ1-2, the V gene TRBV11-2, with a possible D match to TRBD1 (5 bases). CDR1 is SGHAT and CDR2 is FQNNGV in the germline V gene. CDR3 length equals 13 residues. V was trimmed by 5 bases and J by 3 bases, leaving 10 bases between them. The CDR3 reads CASSAGTHYGYTF. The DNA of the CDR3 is TGTGCCAGCAGCGCGGGGACTCACTATGGCTACACCTTC. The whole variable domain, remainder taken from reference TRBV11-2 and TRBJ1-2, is EAGVAQSPRYKIIEKRQSVAFWCNPISGHATLYWYQQILGQGPKLLIQFQNNGVVDDSQLPKDRFSAERLKGVDSTLKIQPAKLEDSAVYLCASSAGTHYGYTFGSGTRLTVV.

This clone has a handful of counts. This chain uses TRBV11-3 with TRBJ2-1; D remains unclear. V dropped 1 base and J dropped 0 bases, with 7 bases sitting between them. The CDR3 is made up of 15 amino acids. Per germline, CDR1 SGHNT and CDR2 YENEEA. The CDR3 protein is CASSLGMGSYNEQFF. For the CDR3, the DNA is TGTGCCAGCAGCTTAGGCATGGGCTCCTACAATGAGCAGTTCTTC.

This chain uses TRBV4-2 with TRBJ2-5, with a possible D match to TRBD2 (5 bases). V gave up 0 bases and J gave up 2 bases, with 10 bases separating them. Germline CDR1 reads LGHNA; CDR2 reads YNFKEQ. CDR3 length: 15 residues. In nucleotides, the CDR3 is TGTGCCAGCAGCCAAGATTGGTCGGGGCAAGAGACCCAGTACTTC. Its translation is CASSQDWSGQETQYF.

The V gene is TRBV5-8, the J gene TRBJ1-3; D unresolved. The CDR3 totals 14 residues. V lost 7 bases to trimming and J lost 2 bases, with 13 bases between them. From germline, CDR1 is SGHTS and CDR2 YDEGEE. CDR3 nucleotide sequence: TGTGCCAGCGTCTTTAGACAAACTGGAAACACCATATATTTT. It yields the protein CASVFRQTGNTIYF.